A selection of T cell receptor beta chains follows, all from one sample in a study of blood T cell repertoires in COVID-19. Clones were sequenced by immunoSEQ multiplex PCR, and TCRdb holds only the in-frame ones, with some missing. This sample has roughly 160,000 clones, with 82% found just once. Sequencing was carried out using peripheral blood. These receptors all come from a woman older than 75 with active or convalescent COVID-19. The conserved cysteine and the conserved F or W are not part of the CDR3 here. Each record gives: CDR3 length, J gene, V gene, CDR3 protein.

>17|TRBJ1-5|TRBV21-1
ASSKGGGGCVSSNQPQH
>14|TRBJ2-1|TRBV6-1
ASSAPDRGSYNEQF
>13|TRBJ2-3|TRBV24-1
ATSDRQGITDTQY
>11|TRBJ1-5|TRBV6-5
ASSMTANQPQH
>13|TRBJ1-5|TRBV2
ASREGAGGYQPQH
>15|TRBJ2-5|TRBV7-8
ASSFPSGGEYQETQY
>13|TRBJ1-1|TRBV27
ASSLGGRGNTEAF
>11|TRBJ2-5|TRBV2
ASSPSIRETQY
>10|TRBJ1-1|TRBV30
AWNRGLTEAF
>11|TRBJ2-7|TRBV5-1
ASSLLAGGEQY
>13|TRBJ2-7|TRBV6-5
ASRTTYRGQYEQY
>14|TRBJ2-5|TRBV5-1
ASSLGTGGGQETQY
>11|TRBJ1-1|TRBV2
ASSVGVNTEAF
>15|TRBJ2-3|TRBV19
ASSPRTGNPSTDTQY
>12|TRBJ1-2|TRBV2
ASSLEVRESGYT
>12|TRBJ2-3|TRBV27
ASRFSGRTDTQY
>16|TRBJ2-1|TRBV7-3
ASSWEGGGHLSYNEQF
>11|TRBJ1-2|TRBV28
ASSLPRVRGYT
>13|TRBJ2-1|TRBV2
ASSPQGLAGDEQF
>13|TRBJ1-1|TRBV19
ASSPTGKENTEAF
>12|TRBJ1-1|TRBV5-1
ASSLTGARAEAF
>15|TRBJ1-6|TRBV7-6
ASSLDITGSRNSPLH
>16|TRBJ2-1|TRBV27
ASSGGGGLGGSYNEQF
>13|TRBJ1-4|TRBV28
ASTDSRLGNEKLF
>16|TRBJ1-2|TRBV15
ATSRPVISEGRAYGYT
>12|TRBJ1-5|TRBV19
ASSIPHLNQPQH
>13|TRBJ2-7|TRBV25-1
ASSVGGESSYEQY
>14|TRBJ2-3|TRBV10-3
AISGGLAGNTDTQY
>13|TRBJ2-5|TRBV9
ASSVGLDLQETQY
>11|TRBJ2-2|TRBV6-5
ASSARTEGELF
>12|TRBJ2-7|TRBV15
ATSRVSNIHEQY
>17|TRBJ2-1|TRBV7-9
ASSLPHTGTKVSYNEQF
>11|TRBJ1-1|TRBV19
ASSPNRIREAF
>9|TRBJ2-1|TRBV12-3/TRBV12-4
ASSLGAEQF
>15|TRBJ1-2|TRBV7-8
ASSLYPRWQGDYGYT
>16|TRBJ1-2|TRBV28
ASNSPIAPGQGAQGYT
>12|TRBJ1-5|TRBV2
ASSEAGPLQPQH
>13|TRBJ2-7|TRBV5-6
ASSLKLAVSYEQY
>14|TRBJ2-7|TRBV7-9
ASSSPGRGSSYEQY
>11|TRBJ1-1|TRBV30
AWSEAGVTEAF
>13|TRBJ1-4|TRBV5-1
ASSSPGQRNEKLF
>15|TRBJ2-7|TRBV3-1/TRBV3-2
ASSQDFPAGHIYEQY
>12|TRBJ2-1|TRBV14
ASSQVPGRHEQF
>12|TRBJ1-1|TRBV5-1
ASSRGTANTEAF
>9|TRBJ2-1|TRBV27
ASQNGQEQF
>14|TRBJ2-1|TRBV2
ASRALSGTSYNEQF
>16|TRBJ1-4|TRBV5-1
ASSLLAQGAIGNEKLF
>14|TRBJ1-2|TRBV9
ASSLGWVPRGNGYT
>13|TRBJ1-2|TRBV4-2
ASSQDGSREGGYT